This T cell receptor (beta chain) was captured by sequencing in a study of technical replicates of blood from several donors. The CDR3 consists of 11 residues. Germline loops: CDR1 MNHEY, CDR2 SMNVEV (reference sequence). Produced via immunoSEQ multiplex PCR; TCRdb's table is partial and in-frame only. The table shows 75,000 to 95,000 clones, with roughly 92% occurring only once. The rearrangement uses TRBV27 and TRBJ1-4; the match to TRBD1 covers 9 bases. The sample taken for sequencing was T cells isolated from PBMCs. This clonotype was obtained from a human donor in good health. CDR3 residues: CGDRADEKLFF. CDR3 bases: TGTGGGGACAGGGCGGATGAAAAACTGTTTTTT.